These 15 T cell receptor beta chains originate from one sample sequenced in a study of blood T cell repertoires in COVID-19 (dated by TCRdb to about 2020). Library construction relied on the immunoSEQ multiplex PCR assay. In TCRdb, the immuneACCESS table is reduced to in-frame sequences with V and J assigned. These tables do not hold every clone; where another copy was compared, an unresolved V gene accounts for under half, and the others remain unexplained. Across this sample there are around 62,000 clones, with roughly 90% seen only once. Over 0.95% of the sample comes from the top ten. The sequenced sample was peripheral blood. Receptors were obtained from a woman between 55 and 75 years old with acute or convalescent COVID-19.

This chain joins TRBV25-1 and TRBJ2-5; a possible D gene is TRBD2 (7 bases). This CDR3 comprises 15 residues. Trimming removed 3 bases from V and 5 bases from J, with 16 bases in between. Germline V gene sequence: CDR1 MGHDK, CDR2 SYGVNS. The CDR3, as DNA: TGTGCCAGCAGTGAGGGCAGGGGAGGGGGTGAGACCCAGTACTTC. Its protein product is CASSEGRGGGETQYF.

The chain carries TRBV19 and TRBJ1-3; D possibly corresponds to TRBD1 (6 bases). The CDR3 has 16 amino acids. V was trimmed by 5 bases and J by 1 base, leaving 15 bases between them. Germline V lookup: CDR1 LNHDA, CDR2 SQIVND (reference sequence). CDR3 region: CASSLVPGVSGNTIYF. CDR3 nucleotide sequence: TGTGCCAGTAGTCTCGTCCCAGGGGTTTCTGGAAACACCATATATTTT.

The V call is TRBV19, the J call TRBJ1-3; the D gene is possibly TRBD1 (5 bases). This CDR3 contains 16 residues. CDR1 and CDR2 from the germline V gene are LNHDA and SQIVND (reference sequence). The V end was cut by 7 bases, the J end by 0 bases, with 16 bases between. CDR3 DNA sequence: TGTGCCAGTACCCCTGGAGGAGGGACCTCTGGAAACACCATATATTTT. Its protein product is CASTPGGGTSGNTIYF.

CDR3 nucleotide sequence: TGTGCCAGCAGCTTAGGGGGAACGGGAGGATACACCTTC. Protein sequence: CASSLGGTGGYTF. The gene calls are TRBV11-2 and TRBJ1-2; D gene uncertain. Trimming cost V 1 base and J 11 bases, with 14 bases left between them. The germline gives CDR1 SGHAT, CDR2 FQNNGV. This CDR3 region has 13 residues.

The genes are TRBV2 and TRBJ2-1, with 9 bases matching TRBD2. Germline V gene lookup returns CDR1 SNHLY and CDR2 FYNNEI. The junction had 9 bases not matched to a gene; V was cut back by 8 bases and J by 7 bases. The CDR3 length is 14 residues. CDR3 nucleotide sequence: TGTGCCAGCCACGCTAGCGGGATAGTTAATGAGCAGTTCTTC. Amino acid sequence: CASHASGIVNEQFF.

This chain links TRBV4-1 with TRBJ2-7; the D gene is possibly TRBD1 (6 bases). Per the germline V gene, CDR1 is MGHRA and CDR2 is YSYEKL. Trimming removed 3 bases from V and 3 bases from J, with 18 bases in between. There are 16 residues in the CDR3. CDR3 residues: CASSQVTGPNLYEQYV. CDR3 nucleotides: TGCGCCAGCAGCCAGGTTACAGGGCCGAACCTCTACGAGCAGTACGTC.

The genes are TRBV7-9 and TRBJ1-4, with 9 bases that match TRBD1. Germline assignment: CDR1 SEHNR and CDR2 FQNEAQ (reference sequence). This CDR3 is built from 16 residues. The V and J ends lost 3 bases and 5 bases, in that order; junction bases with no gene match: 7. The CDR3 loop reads CASSLVAGTGNEKLFF. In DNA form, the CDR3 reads TGTGCCAGCAGCTTGGTTGCCGGGACAGGGAATGAAAAACTGTTTTTT. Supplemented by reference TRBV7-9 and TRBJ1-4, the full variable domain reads DTGVSQNPRHKITKRGQNVTFRCDPISEHNRLYWYRQTLGQGPEFLTYFQNEAQLEKSRLLSDRFSAERPKGSFSTLEIQRTEQGDSAMYLCASSLVAGTGNEKLFFGSGTQLSVL.

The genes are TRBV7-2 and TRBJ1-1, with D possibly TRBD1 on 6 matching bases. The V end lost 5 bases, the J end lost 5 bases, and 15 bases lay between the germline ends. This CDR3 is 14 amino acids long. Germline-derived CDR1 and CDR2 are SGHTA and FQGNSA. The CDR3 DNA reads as TGTGCCAGCAGCCCATGGGCACAGGGAACTGAAGCTTTCTTT. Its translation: CASSPWAQGTEAFF.

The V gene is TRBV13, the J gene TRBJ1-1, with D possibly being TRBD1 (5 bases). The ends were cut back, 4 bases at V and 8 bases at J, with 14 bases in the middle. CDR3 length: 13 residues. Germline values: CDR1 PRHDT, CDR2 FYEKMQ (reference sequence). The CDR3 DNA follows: TGTGCCAGCAGCTACCAACCGACAGACGAAGCTTTCTTT. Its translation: CASSYQPTDEAFF.

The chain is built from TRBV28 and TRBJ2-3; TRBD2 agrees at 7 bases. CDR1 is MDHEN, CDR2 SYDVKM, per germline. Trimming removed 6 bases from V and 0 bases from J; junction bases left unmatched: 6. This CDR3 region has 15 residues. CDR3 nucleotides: TGTGCCAGCAGGGGGAGCGGGGTTAGCACAGATACGCAGTATTTT. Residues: CASRGSGVSTDTQYF.

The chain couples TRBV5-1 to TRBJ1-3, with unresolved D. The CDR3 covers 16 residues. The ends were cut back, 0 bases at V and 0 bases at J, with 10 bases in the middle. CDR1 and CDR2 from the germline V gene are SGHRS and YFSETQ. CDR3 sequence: CASSLGNGVSGNTIYF. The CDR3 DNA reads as TGCGCCAGCAGCTTGGGGAATGGAGTCTCTGGAAACACCATATATTTT.

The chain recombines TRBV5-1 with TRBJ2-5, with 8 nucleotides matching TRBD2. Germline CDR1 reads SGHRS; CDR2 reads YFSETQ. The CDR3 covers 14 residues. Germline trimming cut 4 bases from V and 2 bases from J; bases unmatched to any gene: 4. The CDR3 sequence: CASSPREGQETQYF. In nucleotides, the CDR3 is TGCGCCAGCAGCCCCCGGGAGGGGCAAGAGACCCAGTACTTC.

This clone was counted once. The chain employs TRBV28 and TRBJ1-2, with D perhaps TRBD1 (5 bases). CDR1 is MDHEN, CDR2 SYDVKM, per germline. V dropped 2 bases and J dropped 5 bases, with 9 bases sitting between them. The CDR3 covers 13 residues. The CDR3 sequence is CASSLRGKYGYTF. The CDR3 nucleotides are TGTGCCAGCAGTTTAAGGGGAAAGTATGGCTACACCTTC.

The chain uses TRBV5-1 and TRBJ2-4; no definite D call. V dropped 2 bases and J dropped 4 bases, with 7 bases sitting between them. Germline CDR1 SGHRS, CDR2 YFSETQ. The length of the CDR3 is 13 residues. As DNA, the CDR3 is TGCGCCAGCAGCTTATACGGGAAAAACATTCAGTACTTC. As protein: CASSLYGKNIQYF.

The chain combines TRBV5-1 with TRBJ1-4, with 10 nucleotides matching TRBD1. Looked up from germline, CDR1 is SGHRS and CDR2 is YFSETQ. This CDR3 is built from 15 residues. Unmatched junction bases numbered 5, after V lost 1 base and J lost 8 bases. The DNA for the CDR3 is TGCGCCAGCAGCTTGTTCGGGACAGGGGACGAAAAACTGTTTTTT. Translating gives CASSLFGTGDEKLFF. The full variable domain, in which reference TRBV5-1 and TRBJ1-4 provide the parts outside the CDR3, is KAGVTQTPRYLIKTRGQQVTLSCSPISGHRSVSWYQQTPGQGLQFLFEYFSETQRNKGNFPGRFSGRQFSNSRSEMNVSTLELGDSALYLCASSLFGTGDEKLFFGSGTQLSVL.